These 9 T cell receptor beta chains originate from one sample sequenced in a study of blood T cell repertoires in COVID-19. Profiled with immunoSEQ multiplex PCR; TCRdb holds only in-frame clones, not every one. Among fewer than 350,000 clones, roughly 85% were seen once, and the ten largest hold under 2%. The specimen sequenced was PBMCs or T cells enriched from blood (not recorded which). These receptors were obtained from a woman aged 25 to 45 who had been exposed to COVID-19.

The chain carries TRBV19 and TRBJ1-1; 12 bases are a match to TRBD1. The CDR3 has 16 amino acids. Trimming took 1 base from V and 6 from J; bases not matched to a gene: 6. CDR1 LNHDA and CDR2 SQIVND come from the germline V gene (reference sequence). This CDR3 is CASSIGGTGGRAEAFF. The CDR3, as DNA: TGTGCCAGTAGTATAGGAGGGACAGGGGGCAGGGCTGAAGCTTTCTTT.

V gene TRBV3-1 (or the pseudogene TRBV3-2) combines with J gene TRBJ1-1; no clear D gene. CDR1 and CDR2 from the germline V gene are LGHDT and YNNKEL (reference sequence). This CDR3 region has 15 residues. V was pared by 4 bases and J by 2 bases, with 14 bases between. The CDR3 nucleotides read TGTGCCAGCAGCCCGCAGGCCAGCCAAAACACTGAAGCTTTCTTT. Protein sequence: CASSPQASQNTEAFF.

The chain employs TRBV5-1 and TRBJ2-1; weak D call: TRBD1 (5 bases). The CDR3 totals 15 residues. Germline V gene data show CDR1 as SGHRS and CDR2 as YFSETQ. Deletions cut 5 bases from V and 0 bases from J, with 12 bases between. CDR3 sequence: CASSQQRGSYNEQFF. For the CDR3, the DNA is TGCGCCAGCAGTCAACAAAGGGGCTCCTACAATGAGCAGTTCTTC.

The genes are TRBV5-1 and TRBJ1-2; TRBD1 agrees at 9 bases. The CDR3 is 14 residues long. Germline CDR1 SGHRS, CDR2 YFSETQ. J was trimmed by 5 bases and V by 5 bases; bases with no gene match: 7. Here the CDR3 DNA reads TGCGCCAGCAGGTCGGGACAGGGTATTTATGGCTACACCTTC. This gives the protein CASRSGQGIYGYTF.

The chain carries TRBV6-5 and TRBJ1-4, with unresolved D. Trimming removed 7 bases at V and 8 bases at J, with 14 bases between. This CDR3 has 13 residues. The germline V gene encodes CDR1 MNHEY and CDR2 SVGAGI. The CDR3 DNA reads as TGTGCCAGCACCGAACAGCGGAGGGAAAAACTGTTTTTT. This codes for CASTEQRREKLFF.

The V call is TRBV11-2, the J call TRBJ2-7; 7 bases align to TRBD1. V was pared by 5 bases and J by 4 bases, with 2 bases of the junction left unmatched. The germline V gene encodes CDR1 SGHAT and CDR2 FQNNGV. This CDR3 is 12 amino acids long. The CDR3 coding sequence is TGTGCCAGCAGCCAACAGGGGTACGAGCAGTACTTC. This translates into CASSQQGYEQYF. The entire variable domain, with the rest obtained from reference TRBV11-2 and TRBJ2-7, is as follows: EAGVAQSPRYKIIEKRQSVAFWCNPISGHATLYWYQQILGQGPKLLIQFQNNGVVDDSQLPKDRFSAERLKGVDSTLKIQPAKLEDSAVYLCASSQQGYEQYFGPGTRLTVT.

The chain employs TRBV7-3 and TRBJ2-5, with TRBD1 matching 8 bases. This CDR3 contains 15 residues. Trimming took 0 bases from V and 4 from J; bases not matched to a gene: 4. In germline, CDR1 is SGHTA, CDR2 FQGTGA. This CDR3 is CASSLTDRGGETQYF. Here the CDR3 DNA reads TGTGCCAGCAGCTTAACAGACAGGGGAGGAGAGACCCAGTACTTC.

This chain uses TRBV2 with TRBJ1-1; maybe TRBD1 (5 bases). The CDR3 extends over 14 amino acids. Per germline, CDR1 SNHLY and CDR2 FYNNEI. Trimming pared 10 bases from V and 5 bases from J, leaving 20 bases between. The CDR3 reads CATRRRGGMTEAFF. The CDR3 DNA follows: TGTGCCACTAGGAGGAGGGGTGGCATGACTGAAGCTTTCTTT.

The V and J genes are TRBV7-2 and TRBJ2-1, with 8 bases fitting TRBD2. V trimming: 3 bases; J trimming: 5 bases; junction bases outside the gene matches: 6. CDR3 size: 15 residues. CDR1 and CDR2 from the germline V gene are SGHTA and FQGNSA. CDR3 coding DNA: TGTGCCAGCAGCTTCTCGGGAGGGATCAACAATGAGCAGTTCTTC. It encodes CASSFSGGINNEQFF.